This T cell receptor beta chain stems from a study of shared clonotypes between healthy human individuals. Both subsets, CD45RA+ naive and CD45RA-negative memory, were split from the CD4+ cells. Study-level results: Memory subsets had estimated richness that was generally smaller than that of naive subsets.

As to this clone: What it binds is unknown.

Trimming pared 6 bases from V and 2 bases from J, leaving 14 bases between. Germline V gene lookup returns CDR1 MGHDK and CDR2 SYGVNS. The CDR3 has 15 amino acids. The method was immunoSEQ multiplex PCR; TCRdb's version includes in-frame clones alone and lacks a portion of them. The table has over a million clones, roughly 96% seen once. Material: naive CD4+ T cells sorted from blood. Subset noted: CD45RA+ positively selected. The rearrangement joins TRBV25-1 to TRBJ2-1, with a tentative D call TRBD1 (5 bases). The TCR comes from a man younger than 45 in good health. CDR3 coding DNA: TGTGCCAGCAGAAGGACAAGGAGTCCCTACAATGAGCAGTTCTTC. It yields the protein CASRRTRSPYNEQFF.